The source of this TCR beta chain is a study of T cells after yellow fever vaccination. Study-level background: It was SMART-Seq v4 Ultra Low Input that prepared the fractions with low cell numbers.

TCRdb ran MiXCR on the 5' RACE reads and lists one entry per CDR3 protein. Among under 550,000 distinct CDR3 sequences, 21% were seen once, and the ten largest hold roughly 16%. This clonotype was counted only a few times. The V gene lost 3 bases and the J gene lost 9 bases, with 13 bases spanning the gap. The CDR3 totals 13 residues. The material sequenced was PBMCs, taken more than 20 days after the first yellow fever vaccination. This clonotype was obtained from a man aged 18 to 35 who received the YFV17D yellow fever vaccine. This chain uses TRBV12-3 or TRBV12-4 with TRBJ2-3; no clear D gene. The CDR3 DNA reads TGTGCCAGCAGTTTTCTAGAACAGATAACGCAGTATTTT. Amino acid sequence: CASSFLEQITQYF.